This T cell receptor (beta chain) originates from a study of T cells after yellow fever vaccination. Overall study findings and caveats: Although most clonotypes did not, a small share appeared in both CD4 and CD8 compartments.

There are a few counts of this clonotype. Antigen unknown. MiXCR, run by TCRdb on the 5' RACE reads, gives a single entry per CDR3 protein. The repertoire holds 300,000 to 350,000 distinct CDR3 sequences, approximately 4% seen once, with approximately 19% in the top ten. Germline-derived CDR1 and CDR2 are KGHDR and SFDVKD. Trimming took 12 bases from V and 0 from J, leaving 10 bases between them. CDR3 length: 13 amino acids. This clonotype was sampled from a man aged 18 to 30 who received the YFV17D yellow fever vaccine. The source material was PBMCs, sampled 15 days after the yellow fever booster vaccination. J is TRBJ2-2 and V is TRBV24-1; the D is unclear. CDR3 amino acids: CAASPANTGELFF. The DNA of the CDR3 is TGTGCCGCCTCACCCGCGAACACCGGGGAGCTGTTTTTT.